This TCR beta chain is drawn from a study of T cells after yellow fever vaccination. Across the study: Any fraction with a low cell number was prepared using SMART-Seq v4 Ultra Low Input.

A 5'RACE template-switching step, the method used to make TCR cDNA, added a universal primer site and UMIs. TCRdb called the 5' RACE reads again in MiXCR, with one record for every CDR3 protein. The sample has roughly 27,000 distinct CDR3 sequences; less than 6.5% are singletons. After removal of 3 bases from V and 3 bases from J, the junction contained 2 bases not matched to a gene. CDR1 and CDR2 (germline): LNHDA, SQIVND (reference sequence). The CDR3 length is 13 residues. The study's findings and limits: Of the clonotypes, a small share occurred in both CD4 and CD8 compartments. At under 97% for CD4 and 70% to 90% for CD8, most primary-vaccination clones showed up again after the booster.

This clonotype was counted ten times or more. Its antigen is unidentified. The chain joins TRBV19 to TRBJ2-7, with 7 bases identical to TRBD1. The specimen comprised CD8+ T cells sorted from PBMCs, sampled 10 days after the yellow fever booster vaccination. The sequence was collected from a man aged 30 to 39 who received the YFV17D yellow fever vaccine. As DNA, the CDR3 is TGTGCCAGTAGTATCCAGGGGGACTACGAGCAGTACTTC. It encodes CASSIQGDYEQYF.